Listed here are 5 T cell receptor beta chains from one sample, sequenced in a study of blood T cells in healthy people across ages. Together with a sample-barcoded 5' primer, a J-beta primer mix was included in a second PCR lasting 7 to 11 cycles. TCRdb reprocessed the 5' RACE reads via MiXCR and lists one record per CDR3 protein. Counted here are fewer than 900,000 distinct CDR3 sequences, about 40% occurring once; the ten biggest clones make up 20% to 25%. Sequencing was performed on blood. Receptors originate from a woman aged 60-75 years in good health.

The chain employs TRBV7-2 and TRBJ2-5; D is unclear. Looked up from germline, CDR1 is SGHTA and CDR2 is FQGNSA. The CDR3 totals 13 residues. CDR3 sequence reads: CVGSPQTRETQYF. Here the CDR3 DNA reads TGTGTCGGCAGCCCCCAGACCAGGGAGACCCAGTACTTC.

About this clonotype: This CDR3 is missing its conserved last phenylalanine or tryptophan, likely due to a read error. The chain links TRBV7-2 to TRBJ2-7, with 8 bases lining up with TRBD1. The germline gives CDR1 SGHTA, CDR2 FQGNSA. The CDR3 totals 15 residues. Germline trimming cut 8 bases from V and 4 bases from J; bases unmatched to any gene: 13. This chain's CDR3 is CASGLGQGLLYEQYS. CDR3 DNA: TGTGCCAGCGGGCTAGGACAGGGCCTTCTTTACGAGCAGTACTCC.

CDR3 sequence: CSAADGGSGLGETQYF. In DNA, the CDR3 is TGCAGTGCTGCGGACGGGGGCTCGGGTTTAGGGGAGACCCAGTACTTC. The V and J genes are TRBV20-1 and TRBJ2-5; TRBD1 or TRBD2 may be the D gene (6 bases each). V shed 5 bases and J shed 5 bases, with 24 bases lying between them. Germline CDR1 is DFQATT and CDR2 is SNEGSKA (reference sequence). The length of the CDR3 is 16 residues.

This sequence joins TRBV4-3 and TRBJ2-6; 8 bases agree with TRBD1. The CDR3 spans 17 residues. V was pared by 0 bases and J by 2 bases, with 3 bases of the junction left unmatched. CDR1 is LGHNA and CDR2 is YSLEER in the germline V gene. The CDR3 here is CASSQDAGGAGANVLTF. CDR3 DNA: TGCGCCAGCAGCCAAGATGCAGGGGGCGCTGGGGCCAACGTCCTGACTTTC.

This clonotype occurred many times. V and J are TRBV4-2 and TRBJ2-7; D gene unclear. Germline loops: CDR1 LGHNA, CDR2 YNFKEQ. This CDR3 region has 14 residues. The germline V and J ends were trimmed by 0 bases and 4 bases, with 10 bases remaining between them. CDR3 protein: CASSQDRALYEQYF. CDR3 DNA sequence: TGTGCCAGCAGCCAAGATCGCGCCTTATACGAGCAGTACTTC.